These 19 T cell receptor beta chains share one sample of origin, sequenced in a study of control samples from healthy donors and cancer patients. Produced via immunoSEQ multiplex PCR; TCRdb's table is partial and in-frame only. The sample yields about 54,000 clones, approximately 96% seen once. The material sequenced was blood. These receptor sequences come from a woman in her twenties or thirties in good health.

This clone was observed a single time. This rearrangement joins TRBV5-1 to TRBJ2-3; D call uncertain. From germline, CDR1 is SGHRS and CDR2 YFSETQ. The CDR3 runs to 14 residues. Trimming pared 6 bases from V and 0 bases from J, leaving 11 bases between. CDR3 loop: CASMRISSTDTQYF. The CDR3 DNA follows: TGCGCCAGCATGCGGATTTCTAGCACAGATACGCAGTATTTT.

The chain uses TRBV11-2 and TRBJ1-3; 9 bases are a match to TRBD1. The germline CDR1 and CDR2 sequences are SGHAT and FQNNGV. This CDR3 has 15 amino acids. The V segment lost 5 bases and the J segment 2 bases; nucleotides outside the gene matches: 4. CDR3 sequence reads: CASSGGQGAGNTIYF. The CDR3 DNA sequence: TGTGCCAGCAGCGGGGGACAGGGAGCTGGAAACACCATATATTTT.

This clone appeared a few times. The CDR3, as DNA: TGTGCCAGCAGCGTAGACCAGCGGGGCTACAATGAGCAGTTCTTC. It yields the protein CASSVDQRGYNEQFF. The chain has TRBV9 and TRBJ2-1, with 7 bases that match TRBD2. Trimming took 0 bases from V and 3 from J; bases not matched to a gene: 3. This CDR3 is 15 amino acids long. Germline lookup yields CDR1 SGDLS and CDR2 YYNGEE.

The rearrangement uses TRBV2 and TRBJ2-7; 8 bases match TRBD2. The CDR3 covers 15 residues. CDR1 and CDR2 (germline): SNHLY, FYNNEI. V was clipped by 4 bases and J by 1 base; unmatched bases: 6. CDR3 amino acids: CASSVDAGGSYEQYF. The DNA for the CDR3 is TGTGCCAGCAGTGTAGATGCGGGGGGATCCTACGAGCAGTACTTC. The variable domain in full, completed from reference TRBV2 and TRBJ2-7, reads EPEVTQTPSHQVTQMGQEVILRCVPISNHLYFYWYRQILGQKVEFLVSFYNNEISEKSEIFDDQFSVERPDGSNFTLKIRSTKLEDSAMYFCASSVDAGGSYEQYFGPGTRLTVT.

The chain has TRBV24-1 and TRBJ1-4; the D is unclear. Germline assignment: CDR1 KGHDR and CDR2 SFDVKD. Trimming removed 6 bases from V and 7 bases from J, with 8 bases in between. This CDR3 contains 12 residues. DNA for the CDR3: TGTGCCACCAGTAGTCTAGGTGAAAAACTGTTTTTT. Translating gives CATSSLGEKLFF.

The gene calls are TRBV27 and TRBJ2-1; D remains unclear. V gave up 5 bases and J gave up 1 base, with 12 bases separating them. The CDR3 contains 15 residues. CDR1 and CDR2 from the germline V gene are MNHEY and SMNVEV (reference sequence). The CDR3 sequence is CASSPAQRSYNEQFF. The CDR3 nucleotides are TGTGCCAGCAGTCCCGCACAGAGGTCCTACAATGAGCAGTTCTTC.

Here the CDR3 reads CASSLAWLAATTDTQYF. The DNA of the CDR3 is TGTGCCAGCAGCTTGGCCTGGTTAGCGGCAACCACAGATACGCAGTATTTT. V and J are TRBV5-6 and TRBJ2-3, with D possibly TRBD2 on 6 matching bases. Germline loops: CDR1 SGHDT, CDR2 YYEEEE. V was shortened by 0 bases and J by 2 bases, with 16 bases between the two germline ends. CDR3 length: 17 residues.

The gene calls are TRBV7-8 and TRBJ2-7; 13 bases match TRBD2. From germline, CDR1 is SGHVS and CDR2 FQNEAQ. This CDR3 region has 15 residues. Trimming took 6 bases from V and 4 from J; bases not matched to a gene: 6. CDR3: CASRVGLAGSYEQYF. CDR3 DNA: TGTGCCAGCAGAGTGGGACTAGCGGGAAGTTACGAGCAGTACTTC. Using reference TRBV7-8 and TRBJ2-7 for the parts outside the CDR3, the full variable domain is GAGVSQSPRYKVAKRGQDVALRCDPISGHVSLFWYQQALGQGPEFLTYFQNEAQLDKSGLPSDRFFAERPEGSVSTLKIQRTQQEDSAVYLCASRVGLAGSYEQYFGPGTRLTVT.

This chain uses TRBV6-6 with TRBJ1-1; D not resolved. V lost 4 bases to trimming and J lost 1 base, with 7 bases between them. This CDR3 has 13 amino acids. Germline CDR1 reads MNHNY; CDR2 reads SVGAGI (reference sequence). The CDR3 is CASSSSANTEAFF. CDR3 nucleotide sequence: TGTGCCAGCAGTTCTTCTGCGAACACTGAAGCTTTCTTT.

The chain employs TRBV6-5 and TRBJ2-7; TRBD2 aligns across 8 bases. Germline V lookup: CDR1 MNHEY, CDR2 SVGAGI. This CDR3 spans 14 amino acids. Losses at the gene ends were 6 bases for V and 2 bases for J; bases not matched to a gene: 6. The CDR3 here is CASSSREGTYEQYF. CDR3 DNA: TGTGCCAGCAGCTCACGGGAGGGCACCTACGAGCAGTACTTC.

J is TRBJ1-2 and V is TRBV2, with TRBD1 as a possible D gene (6 bases). V gave up 5 bases and J gave up 2 bases, with 9 bases separating them. Looked up from germline, CDR1 is SNHLY and CDR2 is FYNNEI. The CDR3 has 13 residues. The CDR3 DNA is TGTGCCAGCAGTTCTGACAGGAACTATGGCTACACCTTC. Amino acids: CASSSDRNYGYTF.

The chain employs TRBV2 and TRBJ2-1, with TRBD2 matching 8 bases. The CDR3 runs to 20 residues. Per germline, CDR1 SNHLY and CDR2 FYNNEI. The V gene end was trimmed by 4 bases and the J gene end by 0 bases; junction bases not matched to a gene: 17. This CDR3 is CASSGLPSGREWSSYNEQFF. CDR3 bases: TGTGCCAGCAGTGGCCTCCCTAGCGGGCGGGAATGGAGCTCCTACAATGAGCAGTTCTTC. The full variable domain, rest sourced from reference TRBV2 and TRBJ2-1, is EPEVTQTPSHQVTQMGQEVILRCVPISNHLYFYWYRQILGQKVEFLVSFYNNEISEKSEIFDDQFSVERPDGSNFTLKIRSTKLEDSAMYFCASSGLPSGREWSSYNEQFFGPGTRLTVL.

The J gene is TRBJ2-2, the V gene TRBV6-5, with D maybe TRBD1 (5 bases). V was cut by 0 bases and J by 1 base, with 9 bases left in between. This CDR3 comprises 16 residues. The germline CDR1 and CDR2 sequences are MNHEY and SVGAGI. The CDR3 reads CASSYSTARNTGELFF. The CDR3 nucleotides are TGTGCCAGCAGTTACTCGACAGCGAGGAACACCGGGGAGCTGTTTTTT.

J is TRBJ1-1 and V is TRBV7-2; TRBD1 is a possible D gene (6 bases). V lost 2 bases and J 0 bases, leaving 16 bases between the germline ends. CDR1 and CDR2 (germline): SGHTA, FQGNSA. This CDR3 is 17 amino acids long. The CDR3 sequence: CASSLRGLGYMNTEAFF. The CDR3 bases are TGTGCCAGCAGCTTAAGGGGGTTAGGGTACATGAACACTGAAGCTTTCTTT.

The rearrangement joins TRBV19 to TRBJ1-5; a weak D match, TRBD1 (5 bases). V lost 6 bases to trimming and J lost 6 bases, with 18 bases between them. Per germline, CDR1 LNHDA and CDR2 SQIVND (reference sequence). The CDR3 length is 15 residues. Here the CDR3 DNA reads TGTGCCAGTAGAACGGCCCGGGACGGCGGTCAGCCCCAGCATTTT. Its translation is CASRTARDGGQPQHF.

This clone was seen a single time. The rearrangement links TRBV4-1 to TRBJ1-1, with D possibly being TRBD1 (5 bases). V lost 3 bases and J lost 5, with 22 bases in between. The length of the CDR3 is 17 residues. Germline V CDR1 and CDR2: MGHRA, YSYEKL. CDR3 region: CASSHHLRRLGVTEAFF. For the CDR3, the DNA is TGCGCCAGCAGCCACCACCTCCGGCGGCTGGGGGTTACTGAAGCTTTCTTT.

The rearrangement joins TRBV6-4 to TRBJ1-1; D is possibly TRBD1 (5 bases). CDR3 size: 13 residues. CDR1 is MRHNA and CDR2 is SNTAGT in the germline V gene. Between the trimmed V and J ends, which lost 5 bases and 6 bases, there was a span of 13 bases. DNA of the CDR3: TGTGCCAGCAGTATAGGGGAAGGGGCTGAAGCTTTCTTT. Its protein is CASSIGEGAEAFF.

The chain couples TRBV19 to TRBJ1-1, with a tentative D call TRBD1 (5 bases). The germline V gene encodes CDR1 LNHDA and CDR2 SQIVND (reference sequence). Trimming left V 1 base short and J 0 bases short, with 9 bases between. The CDR3 length is 15 residues. CDR3: CASSIVEGVNTEAFF. For the CDR3, the DNA is TGTGCCAGTAGTATAGTGGAAGGGGTGAACACTGAAGCTTTCTTT.

The V call is TRBV18, the J call TRBJ2-1, with 7 bases fitting TRBD2. CDR3 length: 14 residues. CDR1 is KGHSH, CDR2 LQKENI, per germline. Trimming took 2 bases from V and 8 from J; bases not matched to a gene: 6. CDR3 sequence reads: CASSPVAGVDEQFF. The CDR3 coding sequence is TGTGCCAGCTCACCAGTGGCGGGAGTTGATGAGCAGTTCTTC. The entire variable domain, with the rest obtained from reference TRBV18 and TRBJ2-1, is as follows: NAGVMQNPRHLVRRRGQEARLRCSPMKGHSHVYWYRQLPEEGLKFMVYLQKENIIDESGMPKERFSAEFPKEGPSILRIQQVVRGDSAAYFCASSPVAGVDEQFFGPGTRLTVL.